These 22 T cell receptor beta chains originate from one sample sequenced in a study of blood T cell repertoires in COVID-19. The table came from immunoSEQ multiplex PCR; TCRdb's copy has only in-frame clones and leaves some out. Of around 200,000 clones detected, 70% to 90% appear once; the ten largest clones hold 2.5% to 3.5%. The material sequenced was peripheral blood. All receptors derive from a man aged 40-50 years with active or convalescent COVID-19.

V gene TRBV28 combines with J gene TRBJ2-1; 7 bases align to TRBD1. The germline gives CDR1 MDHEN, CDR2 SYDVKM. CDR3 length: 16 residues. V gave up 5 bases and J gave up 5 bases; unmatched junction bases: 12. The CDR3 DNA follows: TGTGCCAGCAGTCCCATCCACGGGACAGCCGACAATGAGCAGTTCTTC. It specifies CASSPIHGTADNEQFF.

V and J are TRBV9 and TRBJ2-1, with D tentatively TRBD1 (5 bases). Germline CDR1 reads SGDLS; CDR2 reads YYNGEE. The CDR3 totals 14 residues. V shed 0 bases and J shed 4 bases, with 8 bases lying between them. This CDR3 reads CASSVEWTYNEQFF. CDR3 in DNA: TGTGCCAGCAGCGTAGAGTGGACATACAATGAGCAGTTCTTC.

This chain connects TRBV6-2 or TRBV6-3 to TRBJ2-4; D is unresolved. The V and J ends lost 2 bases and 8 bases respectively, with 13 bases between them. The CDR3 extends over 14 amino acids. The germline gives CDR1 MNHEY, CDR2 SVGEGT. CDR3: CASSYGGILYIQYF. The CDR3 DNA is TGTGCCAGCAGTTACGGCGGTATCCTGTACATTCAGTACTTC.

This chain connects TRBV4-1 to TRBJ1-1; weak D call: TRBD1 (5 bases). Trimming left V 0 bases short and J 3 bases short, with 11 bases between. The CDR3 runs to 15 residues. CDR1 is MGHRA, CDR2 YSYEKL, per germline. CDR3 loop: CASSQDFRGYTEAFF. The CDR3 coding sequence is TGCGCCAGCAGCCAAGATTTCCGGGGGTACACTGAAGCTTTCTTT.

The chain combines TRBV15 with TRBJ1-4; tentatively, D is TRBD1 (6 bases). The CDR3 extends over 15 amino acids. CDR1 and CDR2 (germline): LNHNV, YYDKDF (reference sequence). Trimming shortened V by 0 bases and J by 6 bases, and 11 bases separated the two germline ends. CDR3 DNA: TGTGCCACCAGCAGAGAACAGGGTTCGGATGAAAAACTGTTTTTT. Amino acid sequence: CATSREQGSDEKLFF.

The chain employs TRBV4-2 and TRBJ1-5; a weak D match, TRBD1 (5 bases). CDR3 size: 14 residues. The germline V gene has CDR1 LGHNA and CDR2 YNFKEQ. Trimming took 1 base from V and 6 from J, leaving 10 bases between them. The CDR3 loop reads CASSQGEGVQPQHF. CDR3 sequence (DNA): TGTGCCAGCAGCCAAGGTGAAGGGGTTCAGCCCCAGCATTTT.

The rearrangement uses TRBV7-9 and TRBJ2-1; the D gene is possibly TRBD1 (5 bases). This CDR3 region has 15 residues. Per germline, CDR1 SEHNR and CDR2 FQNEAQ (reference sequence). Trimming removed 2 bases from V and 7 bases from J, with 15 bases in between. DNA of the CDR3: TGTGCCAGCAGCTTACCGGTCGCAGGGATGAATGAGCAGTTCTTC. It translates to CASSLPVAGMNEQFF.

The V gene is TRBV30, the J gene TRBJ2-1, with 11 nucleotides matching TRBD2. Germline V lookup: CDR1 GTSNPN, CDR2 SVGIG (reference sequence). The CDR3 is 13 residues long. V was pared by 7 bases and J by 10 bases, with 9 bases of the junction left unmatched. CDR3: CAYTNLAGGEQFF. Here the CDR3 DNA reads TGTGCCTACACGAATCTAGCGGGGGGCGAGCAGTTCTTC.

The CDR3 region is CASSVVTGELFF. CDR3 nucleotide sequence: TGTGCCAGCAGCGTAGTAACCGGGGAGCTGTTTTTT. The chain couples TRBV9 to TRBJ2-2; no firm D call. This CDR3 comprises 12 residues. Germline lookup yields CDR1 SGDLS and CDR2 YYNGEE. V lost 0 bases to trimming and J lost 5 bases, with 2 bases between them.

The sample holds a few counts of this clone. This chain links TRBV6-4 with TRBJ2-1; a weak D match, TRBD1 (5 bases). Germline V gives CDR1 MRHNA, CDR2 SNTAGT. V lost 5 bases to trimming and J lost 0 bases, with 11 bases between them. The CDR3 extends over 15 amino acids. CDR3 nucleotide sequence: TGTGCCAGCAGTCGACAGTTCAGCTCCTACAATGAGCAGTTCTTC. Translation gives CASSRQFSSYNEQFF.

The chain couples TRBV6-5 to TRBJ2-1; 7 positions agree with TRBD1. V lost 9 bases to trimming and J lost 4 bases; unmatched junction nucleotides: 12. The CDR3 totals 15 residues. The germline CDR1 and CDR2 sequences are MNHEY and SVGAGI. The CDR3 DNA follows: TGTGCCAGGACAGGGCAAGGCGCCCCTTACAATGAGCAGTTCTTC. Translated, it gives CARTGQGAPYNEQFF.

V gene TRBV5-1 combines with J gene TRBJ2-5, with 8 bases matching TRBD2. Germline CDR1 SGHRS, CDR2 YFSETQ. J lost 3 bases, V lost 6 bases, and 7 bases had no gene match. The CDR3 spans 14 residues. The chain's CDR3 is CASTLGRGKETQYF. The CDR3 DNA reads as TGCGCCAGCACGCTCGGGAGGGGGAAAGAGACCCAGTACTTC.

This clone was seen a single time. V and J are TRBV18 and TRBJ2-6, with 12 bases matching TRBD2. CDR3 length: 21 residues. The germline V gene encodes CDR1 KGHSH and CDR2 LQKENI. The J segment lost 0 bases and the V segment lost 5 bases, leaving 14 bases of the junction unmatched. Here the CDR3 reads CASSRLAGDPPPFSGANVLTF. CDR3 nucleotide sequence: TGTGCCAGCTCAAGACTAGCGGGGGACCCTCCTCCCTTCTCTGGGGCCAACGTCCTGACTTTC.

The chain joins TRBV4-3 to TRBJ1-5; 7 bases align to TRBD1. The CDR3 extends over 15 amino acids. J gave up 4 bases and V 2 bases, and 5 bases lay outside the gene matches. CDR1 LGHNA and CDR2 YSLEER come from the germline V gene. The CDR3 DNA reads TGCGCCAGCAGCCAATCCCCGACAGGGAATCAGCCCCAGCATTTT. Amino acids: CASSQSPTGNQPQHF.

This clone was observed a single time. The chain has TRBV27 and TRBJ1-6, with D tentatively TRBD1 (5 bases). This CDR3 region has 14 residues. The V and J ends lost 8 bases and 6 bases respectively, with 14 bases between them. Germline values: CDR1 MNHEY, CDR2 SMNVEV (reference sequence). The CDR3 coding sequence is TGTGCCAGCGGGCAGGGAACCATTAATTCACCCCTCCACTTT. It specifies CASGQGTINSPLHF.

This CDR3 is CASSLGQDNEQFF. CDR3 sequence (DNA): TGCGCCAGCAGCTTAGGACAGGACAATGAGCAGTTCTTC. The chain links TRBV5-1 to TRBJ2-1; 7 bases agree with TRBD1. The germline V gene encodes CDR1 SGHRS and CDR2 YFSETQ. This CDR3 region has 13 residues. Trimming took 2 bases from V and 5 from J; bases not matched to a gene: 1.

The chain has TRBV7-2 and TRBJ2-7; 7 bases align to TRBD1. The germline V gene encodes CDR1 SGHTA and CDR2 FQGNSA. CDR3 size: 14 residues. With 4 bases clipped from V and 1 base from J, the junction kept 4 bases outside the gene matches. The CDR3 sequence: CASSWTGQSYEQYF. The DNA of the CDR3 is TGTGCCAGCAGCTGGACAGGCCAGTCCTACGAGCAGTACTTC.

The rearrangement uses TRBV6-5 and TRBJ2-5; D may be TRBD1 (6 bases). Trimming left V 2 bases short and J 3 bases short, with 10 bases between. CDR3 length: 14 amino acids. Germline V gene sequence: CDR1 MNHEY, CDR2 SVGAGI. The CDR3: CASSYRGQKETQYF. The CDR3 coding sequence is TGTGCCAGCAGTTACAGGGGACAAAAAGAGACCCAGTACTTC.

V is TRBV10-2 and J is TRBJ1-1; 10 nucleotides agree with TRBD1. The CDR3 has 13 residues. The germline CDR1 and CDR2 sequences are WSHSY and SAAADI. Losses at the gene ends were 2 bases for V and 10 bases for J; bases not matched to a gene: 4. CDR3 amino acids: CASSEPDRGRAFF. The CDR3 region has the DNA TGCGCCAGCAGTGAGCCAGACAGGGGGCGAGCTTTCTTT.

This clone was counted between two and nine times. The V and J genes are TRBV30 and TRBJ1-2, with unresolved D. Per the germline V gene, CDR1 is GTSNPN and CDR2 is SVGIG (reference sequence). The CDR3 extends over 13 amino acids. Trimming pared 7 bases from V and 7 bases from J, leaving 19 bases between. The CDR3 loop reads CASSGVQRGGYTF. The CDR3 DNA follows: TGTGCCTCCTCGGGTGTGCAGCGAGGTGGCTACACCTTC.

The chain carries TRBV28 and TRBJ2-7; D perhaps matches TRBD1 (6 bases). The V gene's germline CDR1 is MDHEN and CDR2 SYDVKM. The V end lost 1 base, the J end lost 2 bases, and 15 bases lay between the germline ends. The length of the CDR3 is 16 residues. Written as DNA, the CDR3 is TGTGCCAGCAGTTTATCTTTTAATAGGGGGACCTACGAGCAGTACTTC. Translation gives CASSLSFNRGTYEQYF.

The chain is built from TRBV20-1 and TRBJ2-1, with D perhaps TRBD1 (5 bases). V was clipped by 3 bases and J by 6 bases, with 12 bases between them. The CDR3 runs 13 residues. Germline V gene sequence: CDR1 DFQATT, CDR2 SNEGSKA (reference sequence). The CDR3 sequence is CSASWQGFNEQFF. The CDR3 DNA sequence: TGCAGTGCTAGTTGGCAGGGTTTCAATGAGCAGTTCTTC.